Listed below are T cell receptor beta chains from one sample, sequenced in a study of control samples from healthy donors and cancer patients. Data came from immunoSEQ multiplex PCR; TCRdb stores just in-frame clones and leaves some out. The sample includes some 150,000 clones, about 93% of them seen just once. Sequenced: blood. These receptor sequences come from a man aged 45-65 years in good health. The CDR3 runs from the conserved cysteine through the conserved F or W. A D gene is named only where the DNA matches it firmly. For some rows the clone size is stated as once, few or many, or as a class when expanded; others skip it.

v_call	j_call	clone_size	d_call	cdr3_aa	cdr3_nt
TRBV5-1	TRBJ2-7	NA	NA	CASSLSRPQPYEQYF	TGCGCCAGCAGCCTCAGCCGACCACAACCCTACGAGCAGTACTTC
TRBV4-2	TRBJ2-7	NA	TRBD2	CASSLRLAGGPSLKYEQYF	TGTGCCAGCAGCCTCAGACTAGCGGGAGGGCCCTCCCTTAAATACGAGCAGTACTTC
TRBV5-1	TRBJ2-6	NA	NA	CASSLGAGNSGANVLTF	TGCGCCAGCAGCTTGGGCGCAGGCAACTCTGGGGCCAACGTCCTGACTTTC
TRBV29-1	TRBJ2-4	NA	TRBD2	CSVSTASGSSNIQYF	TGCAGCGTTTCCACGGCTAGCGGGAGTTCTAACATTCAGTACTTC
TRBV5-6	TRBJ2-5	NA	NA	CASSGEETQYF	TGTGCCAGCAGCGGAGAGGAGACCCAGTACTTC
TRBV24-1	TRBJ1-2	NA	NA	CATSRGDKGYTF	TGTGCCACCAGTCGGGGAGATAAGGGCTACACCTTC
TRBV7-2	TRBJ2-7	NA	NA	CASSLLGSYEQYF	TGTGCCAGCAGCTTACTGGGGTCCTACGAGCAGTACTTC
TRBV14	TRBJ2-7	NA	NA	CASSQGSYEQYF	TGTGCCAGCAGCCAAGGATCCTACGAGCAGTACTTC
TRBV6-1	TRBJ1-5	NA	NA	CASSELRTIMGQPQHF	TGTGCCAGCAGTGAATTGAGGACTATAATGGGTCAGCCCCAGCATTTT
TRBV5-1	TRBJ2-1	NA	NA	CASSLSGAGLYNEQFF	TGCGCCAGCAGCTTGTCCGGGGCAGGGTTGTACAATGAGCAGTTCTTC
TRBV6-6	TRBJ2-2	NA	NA	CASNRQGALAGDSGELFF	TGTGCCAGCAATCGACAGGGGGCACTAGCGGGAGATTCCGGGGAGCTGTTTTTT
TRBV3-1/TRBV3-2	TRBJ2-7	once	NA	CASSPLANYEQYF	TGTGCCAGCAGCCCACTGGCCAACTACGAGCAGTACTTC
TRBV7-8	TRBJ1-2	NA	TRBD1	CASSLGRGTGGNYGYTF	TGTGCCAGCAGCTTAGGTCGGGGGACAGGGGGTAACTATGGCTACACCTTC
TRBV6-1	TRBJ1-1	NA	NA	CASSEFGPLGTEAFF	TGTGCCAGCAGTGAATTCGGACCTCTGGGGACTGAAGCTTTCTTT
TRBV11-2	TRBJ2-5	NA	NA	CASSLDRDINF	TGTGCCAGCAGCTTAGATCGGGACATAAACTTC
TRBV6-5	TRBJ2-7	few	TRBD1	CASSSPGQGAYEQYF	TGTGCCAGCAGTTCCCCAGGACAGGGGGCTTACGAGCAGTACTTC
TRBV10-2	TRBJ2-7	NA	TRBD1	CASTQDREISYEQYF	TGCGCCAGCACCCAGGACAGGGAAATCTCCTACGAGCAGTACTTC
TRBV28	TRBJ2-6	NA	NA	CASASVPGAAGANVLTF	TGTGCCAGCGCCAGTGTTCCGGGGGCAGCTGGGGCCAACGTCCTGACTTTC
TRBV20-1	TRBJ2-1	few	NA	CSARWTGGQFF	TGCAGTGCTAGATGGACCGGTGGGCAGTTCTTC
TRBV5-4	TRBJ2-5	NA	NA	CASSRAREETQYF	TGTGCCAGCAGCCGTGCCCGGGAGGAGACCCAGTACTTC
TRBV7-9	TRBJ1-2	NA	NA	CASSLRNYNGYTF	TGTGCCAGCAGCTTACGAAATTATAATGGCTACACCTTC
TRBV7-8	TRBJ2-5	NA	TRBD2	CASSSREDQETQYF	TGTGCCAGCAGCTCCCGGGAGGATCAAGAGACCCAGTACTTC
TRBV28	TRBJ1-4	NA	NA	CASSLATTNEKLFF	TGTGCCAGCAGTTTGGCAACAACTAATGAAAAACTGTTTTTT
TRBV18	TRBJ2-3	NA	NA	CASSPPDTRTDTQYF	TGTGCCAGCTCACCACCGGACACTCGCACAGATACGCAGTATTTT
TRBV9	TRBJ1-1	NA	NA	CASSVGPTTEAFF	TGTGCCAGCAGCGTAGGTCCTACCACTGAAGCTTTCTTT
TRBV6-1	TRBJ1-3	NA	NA	CASSEGGYSGNTIYF	TGTGCCAGCAGTGAAGGGGGCTACTCTGGAAACACCATATATTTT
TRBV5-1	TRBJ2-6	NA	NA	CASRPVYGANVLTF	TGCGCCAGCAGGCCCGTTTACGGGGCCAACGTCCTGACTTTC
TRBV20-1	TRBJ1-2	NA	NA	CSAPIGVGYTF	TGCAGTGCTCCTATAGGGGTGGGCTACACCTTC
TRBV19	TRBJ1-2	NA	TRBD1	CASSTTGQGAITF	TGTGCCAGTAGTACTACCGGACAGGGGGCGATCACCTTC
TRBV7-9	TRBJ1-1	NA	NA	CASSTLGNTEAFF	TGTGCCAGCAGCACCTTAGGGAACACTGAAGCTTTCTTT
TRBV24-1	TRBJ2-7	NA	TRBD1	CATSEGTGGATYEQYF	TGTGCCACCAGTGAGGGTACAGGGGGCGCGACCTACGAGCAGTACTTC
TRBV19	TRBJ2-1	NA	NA	CASSMSGIPNNEQFF	TGTGCCAGTAGTATGTCAGGGATACCTAACAATGAGCAGTTCTTC
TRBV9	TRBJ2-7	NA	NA	CASSSPNEQYF	TGTGCCAGCAGCAGTCCGAACGAGCAGTACTTC
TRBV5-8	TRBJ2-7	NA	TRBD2	CASSVSGSSYEQYF	TGTGCCAGCAGCGTTAGCGGGAGTTCCTACGAGCAGTACTTC
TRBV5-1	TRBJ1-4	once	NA	CASSLGTDSNEKLFF	TGCGCCAGCAGCTTGGGGACAGATTCTAATGAAAAACTGTTTTTT
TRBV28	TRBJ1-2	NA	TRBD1	CASRPTDRKTYGYTF	TGTGCCAGCAGACCTACGGACAGGAAAACATATGGCTACACCTTC
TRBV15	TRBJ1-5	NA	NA	CATSSGGVGQPQHF	TGTGCCACCAGCAGTGGGGGTGTAGGTCAGCCCCAGCATTTT